A single sample gave rise to the 12 T cell receptor beta chains below, sequenced in a study of cytomegalovirus exposure and HLA in healthy donors. The PCR had 60 Vbeta and 13 Jbeta primers. Data came from immunoSEQ multiplex PCR; TCRdb stores just in-frame clones and leaves some out. This sample yields fewer than 200,000 clones, of which about 90% are seen a single time; 0.2% to 0.3% belongs to the top ten. Sequenced material: PBMCs. The source of these receptors is a girl under two years old in good health and CMV-seronegative.

V and J are TRBV5-1 and TRBJ2-5, with 9 bases fitting TRBD2. The V gene end was trimmed by 1 base and the J gene end by 2 bases; junction bases not matched to a gene: 0. The germline V gene has CDR1 SGHRS and CDR2 YFSETQ. This CDR3 region has 14 residues. DNA of the CDR3: TGCGCCAGCAGCTTGCTAGCGGGACAAGAGACCCAGTACTTC. Translated, it gives CASSLLAGQETQYF.

V and J are TRBV15 and TRBJ2-7; D is unresolved. Trimming stripped 0 bases from V and 7 bases from J, with 13 bases between. CDR3 size: 14 residues. Per germline, CDR1 LNHNV and CDR2 YYDKDF (reference sequence). DNA of the CDR3: TGTGCCACCAGCAGAGATCTCGGAGAGAGGGAGCAGTACTTC. Residues: CATSRDLGEREQYF.

This clone was seen only once. The CDR3 region has the DNA TGTGCCAGCAGCTTGGGGCTAGCGGGAGGGACGGAGACCCAGTACTTC. It translates to CASSLGLAGGTETQYF. The V and J genes are TRBV5-4 and TRBJ2-5; 12 nucleotides agree with TRBD2. The V gene's germline CDR1 is SGHNT and CDR2 YYREEE (reference sequence). The CDR3 loop spans 16 amino acids. J was trimmed by 5 bases and V by 0 bases; bases with no gene match: 5.

The CDR3 protein is CASSGSSYEQYF. CDR3 nucleotide sequence: TGCGCCAGCAGTGGTAGCTCCTACGAGCAGTACTTC. The gene calls are TRBV10-2 and TRBJ2-7; the D is unclear. Per the germline V gene, CDR1 is WSHSY and CDR2 is SAAADI. This CDR3 has 12 residues. The V gene lost 4 bases and the J gene lost 0 bases, with 4 bases spanning the gap.

The chain combines TRBV15 with TRBJ2-7, with TRBD1 matching over 11 bases. V gave up 1 base and J gave up 3 bases; unmatched junction bases: 5. Germline V gives CDR1 LNHNV, CDR2 YYDKDF (reference sequence). The CDR3 spans 16 residues. The CDR3 sequence is CATSRAGTGGSYEQYF. For the CDR3, the DNA is TGTGCCACCAGCAGAGCTGGGACAGGGGGAAGCTACGAGCAGTACTTC. Full variable domain (rest looked up from reference TRBV15 and TRBJ2-7): DAMVIQNPRYQVTQFGKPVTLSCSQTLNHNVMYWYQQKSSQAPKLLFHYYDKDFNNEADTPDNFQSRRPNTSFCFLDIRSPGLGDTAMYLCATSRAGTGGSYEQYFGPGTRLTVT.

V and J are TRBV30 and TRBJ1-1; no clear D. The V end was cut by 0 bases, the J end by 2 bases, with 10 bases between. CDR3 length equals 14 residues. Germline V gene data show CDR1 as GTSNPN and CDR2 as SVGIG (reference sequence). The CDR3 DNA is TGTGCCTGGAGTGTGAGGTCAGAAAACACTGAAGCTTTCTTT. This gives the protein CAWSVRSENTEAFF.

The genes are TRBV9 and TRBJ2-6, with D unresolved. Between the trimmed V and J ends, which lost 1 base and 2 bases, there was a span of 10 bases. The CDR3 runs to 16 residues. Germline-derived CDR1 and CDR2 are SGDLS and YYNGEE. The DNA for the CDR3 is TGTGCCAGCAGCGTAAACAGAGTTGCTGGGGCCAACGTCCTGACTTTC. It codes for CASSVNRVAGANVLTF.

CDR3 region: CASSPSDSWDTEAFF. CDR3 DNA: TGTGCCAGCAGTCCGAGCGACAGTTGGGACACTGAAGCTTTCTTT. The chain couples TRBV6-5 to TRBJ1-1, with D possibly TRBD1 on 5 matching bases. Germline V gene data show CDR1 as MNHEY and CDR2 as SVGAGI. The CDR3 covers 15 residues. V lost 5 bases and J 3 bases, leaving 16 bases between the germline ends.

This chain uses TRBV5-6 with TRBJ1-1; D might be TRBD1 (5 bases). The V and J ends lost 1 base and 10 bases respectively, with 11 bases between them. CDR1 and CDR2 from the germline V gene are SGHDT and YYEEEE. CDR3 length: 12 residues. Written as DNA, the CDR3 is TGTGCCAGCAGCTTGTCGTCCAGGGCAGCTTTCTTT. Its translation is CASSLSSRAAFF.

The V and J genes are TRBV27 and TRBJ1-1; no clear D. Germline values: CDR1 MNHEY, CDR2 SMNVEV (reference sequence). Trimming shortened V by 2 bases and J by 0 bases, and 7 bases separated the two germline ends. The CDR3 covers 14 residues. This CDR3 is CASSLTVMNTEAFF. CDR3 nucleotide sequence: TGTGCCAGCAGTTTAACAGTCATGAACACTGAAGCTTTCTTT.

The gene calls are TRBV27 and TRBJ2-2; D might be TRBD1 (5 bases). Germline CDR1 reads MNHEY; CDR2 reads SMNVEV (reference sequence). Trimming removed 3 bases from V and 0 bases from J, with 11 bases in between. CDR3 length: 16 residues. Here the CDR3 reads CASSFRGYTNTGELFF. CDR3 coding DNA: TGTGCCAGCAGTTTTAGGGGCTATACGAACACCGGGGAGCTGTTTTTT.

This clone came up once. This chain connects TRBV18 to TRBJ2-7; 10 bases line up with TRBD2. The CDR3 has 21 residues. Germline V gene data show CDR1 as KGHSH and CDR2 as LQKENI. With 4 bases clipped from V and 3 bases from J, the junction kept 24 bases outside the gene matches. DNA for the CDR3: TGTGCCAGCTCACAGTCGTGGGCGACACAGGGTTTGATAGCGGGGGGCTACGAGCAGTACTTC. Its translation: CASSQSWATQGLIAGGYEQYF.